Sequencing of this T cell receptor (beta chain) was carried out in a study of T cell changes during pregnancy in multiple sclerosis. The V segment lost 0 bases and the J segment 3 bases; nucleotides outside the gene matches: 3. This CDR3 is built from 15 residues. Germline V gene lookup returns CDR1 MNHNS and CDR2 SASEGT. The table came from immunoSEQ multiplex PCR; TCRdb's copy has only in-frame clones and leaves some out. The data show over 65,000 clones, more than 85% seen once. The J gene is TRBJ2-7, the V gene TRBV6-1, with TRBD1 matching 9 bases. The sequences come from peripheral blood, collected in the first trimester of pregnancy. This clonotype was obtained from a female donor with multiple sclerosis, enrolled in a pregnancy study. This chain's CDR3 is CASSEAGTGYYEQYF. CDR3 coding DNA: TGTGCCAGCAGTGAAGCGGGGACAGGGTACTACGAGCAGTACTTC.